This entry features one T cell receptor beta chain sequence. Antigen specificity is unknown. This sample is drawn from a study of T cell responses to AZD1222 COVID-19 vaccine. The CDR3 covers 13 residues. V lost 5 bases, J lost 4 bases, and 11 bases lay in between. Germline assignment: CDR1 LNHDA and CDR2 SQIVND (reference sequence). Overall study results and limits: Seropositive AZD1222 recipients at baseline numbered only 6 or 7.

Assay: immunoSEQ multiplex PCR; the TCRdb copy retains only in-frame clones and omits some. The table lists over 50,000 clones, about 80% of them singletons. The clonotype comes from an adult who received the AZD1222 COVID-19 vaccine. This sequence joins TRBV19 and TRBJ1-1; TRBD1 is a possible D gene (6 bases). Sequenced material: peripheral blood, taken 28 days after the second AZD1222 dose. The CDR3 spells CASSATGTTEAFF. In nucleotides, the CDR3 is TGTGCCAGTAGTGCTACAGGGACCACTGAAGCTTTCTTT. Full variable domain (outside the CDR3, taken from reference TRBV19 and TRBJ1-1): DGGITQSPKYLFRKEGQNVTLSCEQNLNHDAMYWYRQDPGQGLRLIYYSQIVNDFQKGDIAEGYSVSREKKESFPLTVTSAQKNPTAFYLCASSATGTTEAFFGQGTRLTVV.